This T cell receptor beta chain emerged from a study of CD8 T cells in ankylosing spondylitis. This clonotype occurred many times. V was clipped by 6 bases and J by 4 bases, with 15 bases between them. The V gene's germline CDR1 is SEHNR and CDR2 FQNEAQ (reference sequence). The CDR3 is 14 residues long. One entry per CDR3 protein, called by TCRdb with MiXCR from the 5' RACE reads. The sample includes about 240,000 distinct CDR3 sequences, roughly 8.6% of them seen just once. Sequencing input: blood, either unsorted or a sorted T cell fraction (not recorded which). The chain carries TRBV7-9 and TRBJ1-2; a weak D match, TRBD1 (6 bases). The sequence was collected from a male donor with ankylosing spondylitis or in good health (not recorded which). CDR3 residues: CASSQEGDGYGYTF. CDR3 DNA: TGTGCCAGCAGTCAAGAGGGGGACGGCTATGGCTACACCTTC.